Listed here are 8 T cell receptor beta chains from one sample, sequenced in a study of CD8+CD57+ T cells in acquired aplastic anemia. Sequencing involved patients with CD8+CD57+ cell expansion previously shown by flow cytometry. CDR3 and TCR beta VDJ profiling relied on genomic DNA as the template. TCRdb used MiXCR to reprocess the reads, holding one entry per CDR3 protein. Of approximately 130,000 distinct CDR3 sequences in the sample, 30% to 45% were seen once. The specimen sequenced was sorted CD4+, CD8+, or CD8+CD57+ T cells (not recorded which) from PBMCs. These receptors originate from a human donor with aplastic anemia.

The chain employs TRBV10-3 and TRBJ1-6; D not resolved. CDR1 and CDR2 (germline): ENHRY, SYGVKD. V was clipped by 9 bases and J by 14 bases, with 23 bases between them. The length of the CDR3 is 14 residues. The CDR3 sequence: CAMVRVGGKHSLHF. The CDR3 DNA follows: TGTGCCATGGTCCGGGTCGGAGGGAAACATTCCCTCCACTTT.

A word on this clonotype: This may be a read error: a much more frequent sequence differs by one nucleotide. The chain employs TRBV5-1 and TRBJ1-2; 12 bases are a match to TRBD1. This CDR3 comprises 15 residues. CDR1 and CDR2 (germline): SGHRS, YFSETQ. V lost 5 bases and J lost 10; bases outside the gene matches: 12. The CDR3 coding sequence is TGCGCCAGCAGTTCTATGGGACAGGGGGCAAATGACTACACCTTC. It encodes CASSSMGQGANDYTF.

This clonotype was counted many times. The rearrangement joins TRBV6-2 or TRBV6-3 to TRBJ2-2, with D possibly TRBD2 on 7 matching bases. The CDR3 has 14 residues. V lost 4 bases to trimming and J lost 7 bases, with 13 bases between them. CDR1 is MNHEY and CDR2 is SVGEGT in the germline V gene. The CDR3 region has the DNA TGTGCCAGCAGTTTGGGGGGGGCCGTCGGGGAGCTGTTTTTT. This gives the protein CASSLGGAVGELFF.

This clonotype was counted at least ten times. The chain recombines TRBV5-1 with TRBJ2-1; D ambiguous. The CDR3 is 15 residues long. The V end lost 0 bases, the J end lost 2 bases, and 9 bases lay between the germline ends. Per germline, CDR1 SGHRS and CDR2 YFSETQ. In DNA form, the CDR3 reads TGCGCCAGCAGCTTGGCCGGTCTTACCTACAATGAGCAGTTCTTC. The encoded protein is CASSLAGLTYNEQFF. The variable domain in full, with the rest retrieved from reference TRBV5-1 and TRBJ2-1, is KAGVTQTPRYLIKTRGQQVTLSCSPISGHRSVSWYQQTPGQGLQFLFEYFSETQRNKGNFPGRFSGRQFSNSRSEMNVSTLELGDSALYLCASSLAGLTYNEQFFGPGTRLTVL.

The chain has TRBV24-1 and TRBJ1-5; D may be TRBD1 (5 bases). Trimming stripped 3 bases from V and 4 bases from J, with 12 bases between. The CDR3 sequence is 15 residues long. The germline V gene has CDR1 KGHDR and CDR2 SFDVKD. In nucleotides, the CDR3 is TGTGCCACCAGTGATGTGAGGGCAGGGAATCAGCCCCAGCATTTT. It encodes CATSDVRAGNQPQHF.

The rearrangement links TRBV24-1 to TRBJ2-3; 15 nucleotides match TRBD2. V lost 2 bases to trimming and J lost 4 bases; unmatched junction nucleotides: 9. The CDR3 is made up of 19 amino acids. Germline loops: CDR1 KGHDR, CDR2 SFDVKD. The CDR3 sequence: CATSDSTGTSGRTPDTQYF. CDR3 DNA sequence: TGTGCCACCAGTGATTCCACCGGGACTAGCGGGAGGACCCCAGATACGCAGTATTTT.

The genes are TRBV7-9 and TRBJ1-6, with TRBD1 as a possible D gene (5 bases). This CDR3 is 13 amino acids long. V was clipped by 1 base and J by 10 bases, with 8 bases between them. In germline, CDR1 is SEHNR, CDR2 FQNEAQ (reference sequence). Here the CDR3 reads CASSLEAGSPLHF. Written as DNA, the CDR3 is TGTGCCAGCAGCTTAGAGGCAGGGTCACCCCTCCACTTT.

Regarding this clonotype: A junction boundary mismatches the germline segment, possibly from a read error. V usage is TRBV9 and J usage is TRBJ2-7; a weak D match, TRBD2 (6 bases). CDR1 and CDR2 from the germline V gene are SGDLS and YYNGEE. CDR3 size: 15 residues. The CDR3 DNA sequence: TGTGCCAGCAGCGTAGGAGGCACGGGAGCCTACGGGCAGTACTTC. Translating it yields CASSVGGTGAYGQYF.